This is a list of T cell receptor beta chains from one sample in a study of blood T cell repertoires in COVID-19. Generated by immunoSEQ multiplex PCR, the TCRdb table keeps only in-frame clones and is missing some. The sample consists of around 340,000 clones, roughly 89% of them appearing once. The sequencing sample was made of peripheral blood. All receptors derive from a woman aged 60-75 years with COVID-19, enrolled during active disease. Both conserved end residues are part of each CDR3. The D gene is left open where the match is weak.

j_call d_call v_call cdr3_nt cdr3_aa
TRBJ2-1 TRBD1 TRBV9 TGTGCCAGCAGCCGGGGGGTGGGGACAGGGTCTGGAAATGAGCAGTTCTTC CASSRGVGTGSGNEQFF
TRBJ2-7 - TRBV11-2 TGTGCCAGCAGCCTTACAGGGTGTTCGTACGAGCAGTACTTC CASSLTGCSYEQYF
TRBJ1-1 - TRBV30 TGTGCCTGGAGTGAAAAATCAGTCATGAACACTGAAGCTTTCTTT CAWSEKSVMNTEAFF
TRBJ1-1 - TRBV9 TGTGCCAGCAGCGTAGGGCAGGCCAACACTGAAGCTTTCTTT CASSVGQANTEAFF
TRBJ2-7 - TRBV11-2 TGTGCCAGCAGCTTAGGACAGCTCTCCTACGAGCAGTACTTC CASSLGQLSYEQYF
TRBJ1-2 - TRBV18 TGTGCCAGCTCACCAAGGGCGGGAGGGGACTATGGCTACACCTTC CASSPRAGGDYGYTF
TRBJ1-3 - TRBV2 TGTGCCATAACAGGGATGTTTTCTGGAAACACCATATATTTT CAITGMFSGNTIYF
TRBJ1-5 - TRBV10-3 TGTGCCATCAGTCAGGACAGAACTCAGCCCCAGCATTTT CAISQDRTQPQHF
TRBJ2-4 - TRBV30 TGTGCCTGGAAAAGGGGCCCGCGAAACATTCAGTACTTC CAWKRGPRNIQYF
TRBJ2-5 - TRBV4-2 TGTGCCAGCAGCCACCCCGGACTGGACCAAGAGACCCAGTACTTC CASSHPGLDQETQYF